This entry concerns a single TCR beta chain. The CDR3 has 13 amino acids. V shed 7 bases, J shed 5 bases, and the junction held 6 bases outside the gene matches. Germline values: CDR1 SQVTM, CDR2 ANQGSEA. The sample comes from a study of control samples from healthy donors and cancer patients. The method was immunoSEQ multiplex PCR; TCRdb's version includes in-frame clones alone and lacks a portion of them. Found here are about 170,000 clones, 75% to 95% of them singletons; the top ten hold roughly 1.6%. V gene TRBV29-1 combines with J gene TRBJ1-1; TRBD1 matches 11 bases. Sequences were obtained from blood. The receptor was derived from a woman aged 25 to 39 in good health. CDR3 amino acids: CSARDRGRTEAFF. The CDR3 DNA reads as TGCAGCGCCCGGGACAGGGGGAGGACTGAAGCTTTCTTT.